This TCR beta chain was observed in a study of T cells in Graves' hyperthyroidism and ophthalmopathy (dated by TCRdb to the late 2010s). Broadly, across the study: Peripheral blood samples were taken at the time of initial diagnosis, prior to any treatment. In roughly six Graves' hyperthyroidism patients, the study also compared T-cell repertoires from thyroid tissue with T-cell repertoires from blood. After blood sampling, hyperthyroidism patients were treated with methimazole at a starting dose of 30 mg daily, and ophthalmopathy patients were treated with high-dose intravenous methylprednisolone. TCR Vbeta CDR3 sequencing of 120 to 150 peripheral blood samples (more than 40 ophthalmopathy, under 80 hyperthyroidism and roughly 17 progressor patients) is reported in the paper. Whether ophthalmopathy could be predicted prospectively was tested in an independent validation cohort made up of roughly 19 hyperthyroidism patients plus 17 patients who later progressed to ophthalmopathy. To identify TCR V-J signatures that set the groups apart, the researchers used a discovery cohort of about a hundred patients, made up of around 42 with Graves' ophthalmopathy and some 55 with stable Graves' hyperthyroidism. The 100 or so discovery patients were randomly divided into training and test sets at a 7:3 ratio. Points the paper makes about the study in general: Most expanded thyroid clonotypes (frequency above 0.001) were also detected in blood, a finding suggesting that blood repertoires may reflect thyroid immune responses. In cross-validation, a model built on a 13 V-J signature told ophthalmopathy apart from stable hyperthyroidism with under 90% sensitivity and roughly 82% specificity, and in testing the same model reached 80%/75%. In validation, progression to ophthalmopathy was predicted by the model with about 70% sensitivity and roughly 76% specificity, a median of around 6.5 months before onset. Sample size was not statistically predetermined, and blinding of investigators to group allocation was not performed.

CDR1 and CDR2, per the germline V gene, are MNHNS and SASEGT. Measured from the cysteine to the phenylalanine, the CDR3 is 13 residues long. Only the CDR3 DNA is retained, 39 bases long and in frame from the first base. Cut back by 7 bases and 5 bases, the V and J ends lie 14 bases apart. In the ophthalmopathy patients, disease was moderately to severely active, with a Clinical Activity Score of 3 or more, a NOSPECS grade of 4 or more, and a duration of less than 3 months. Patients with uncontrolled infections, other autoimmune diseases, pregnancy or lactation were excluded. Diagnoses were established on the basis of clinical symptoms, serum thyroxine and TRAb, thyroid ultrasound, and orbital computed tomography. Ficoll-Paque density gradient centrifugation was used to isolate PBMCs from around 10 ml of fresh peripheral blood. Total RNA was extracted using Trizol reagent, and RNA quality was assessed on an Agilent 2100 Bioanalyzer.

This clonotype was counted a few times. The specificity of this receptor is unknown. Per-nucleotide qualities are absent, and no much larger clonotype sits a single base away. The TCR beta CDR3 regions were amplified from the RNA transcripts. A first-round RT-PCR of the TCR CDR3 used the HTBI primer set with the Qiagen OneStep RT-PCR kit. Libraries were constructed in a second round of multiplex PCR, after which size selection and purification were carried out. Paired-end sequencing of the libraries was performed with 100 bp reads on an Illumina HiSeq2000. Per the source publication's procedure: SOAPnuke was used to process the raw data, throwing out any read that contained adapters or uncalled bases, had a mean Phred below 15, or lacked an exact constant-primer or identifier match. COPE v1.2.5 was used to merge high-quality paired reads, and clonotypes were defined as unique nucleotide sequences. MiTCR v1.1 was used to align clonotypes to the IMGT TRBV, TRBD and TRBJ reference segments. Analysis was restricted to V-J combinations with a frequency above 0.0001, which covered 99.2% of repertoires. The TCS score was defined as the ratio of F50 (clonal expansion) to E x V (chaos), calculated using BLOSUM62-based TCRdist between CDR3 peptides within each V-J. Welch's t-statistics and random forest reduced 450 to 600 V-J features to roughly 13, which were used in a naive Bayes classifier (R e1071). TCRdb ran its own pipeline on the public reads, namely fastp trimming at Q25 and MiXCR clone calling, and kept in-frame beta chains. Each CDR3 protein gets just one entry, which takes the most common genes and DNA from the rows behind it. These V and J calls derive from TCRdb rather than the authors' analysis. Recorded for this sample are about 520,000 distinct CDR3 sequences; approximately 24% of them occurred a single time. Of the sample, around 11% is held by the ten largest clones.

The rearranged chain carries TRBV6-1 and TRBJ1-2, with no confidently assigned D gene. The sequence came from a woman aged 30 to 39 with Graves' ophthalmopathy. Sequencing was carried out using blood. CDR3 protein: CASTESGYYGYTF. The sequence in DNA is TGTGCCAGCACCGAGTCGGGGTATTATGGCTACACCTTC.